Detailed here is one T cell receptor beta chain. This clone has only a few counts. What this receptor recognizes is not known. Within one base of it there is no much larger clone, and no base qualities were kept. The record originates from a study of cytomegalovirus exposure and HLA in healthy donors (dated by TCRdb to about 2017). A note on the overall study: An earlier analysis of roughly 630 of the donors reported 250 to 300 Gb of sequence data and around 120 million unique TCR beta sequences from 190 million or so T cells. About 300 gigabases of sequencing data and tens of millions of unique TCR sequences were included in an early release covering roughly 700 HLA-typed donors. The genetic ancestry cluster associated with self-reported Caucasian donors included 81% of the 398 genotyped donors. The study aimed to test whether signatures of past pathogen exposure could be identified by cataloging public T cell receptors. The study profiled the T cell repertoires of 666 subjects by immunosequencing and related them to cytomegalovirus serostatus. Along with the roughly 670-subject first cohort, a separate validation cohort of more than 90 different subjects was used. To predict cytomegalovirus infection status, the study combined high-throughput TCR immunosequencing, statistical association of individual TCRs with disease status, and machine learning. A later analysis re-analyzed previously published TCR beta repertoires from approximately 700 donors and added high-resolution HLA genotyping to study TCR occurrence patterns. In the later analysis, no new phenotypic data were used to find candidate immune exposures; instead, reliance was placed on TCR beta sequences and their occurrence across donors. To decide whether each TCR beta V gene segment behaved as functional or pseudogenic, an earlier analysis of 587 of the donors relied on high-throughput TCR beta sequencing. Donor age, sex, ethnicity and CMV serostatus were compiled together with the repertoire data. Genome-wide SNP genotypes for about 60% of the 666 donors were used in a later genetic analysis, which treated that subset as a discovery cohort. All discovery cohort repertoires had been generated on a single sequencing platform. Both class I and class II loci were covered by HLA typing, at four-digit resolution. The number of donors typed differed by locus, with 629-630 for A, B, C, DRB1 and DQB1, roughly 550 for DQA1, 600 to 610 for DPA1, and 450 to 480 for DPB1. Four to six DR-DQ haplotypes were handled as single units for association and clustering, since linkage in the cohort was strong. Across some 400 genotyped donors of the cohort, an average of roughly 230,000 unique TCR beta nucleotide sequences per donor were sequenced, and about a sixth of those sequences were non-productive.

Results the study describes overall, beyond this receptor: Roughly uniform sequencing depth across donors was assumed in presence/absence analyses, although this assumption may not hold. This cohort had only TCR beta chains sequenced, and the lack of alpha or paired-chain data limited which features could be detected. According to a later analysis, most CMV-associated TCR beta chains appeared to be HLA-restricted, and the HLA associations seemed to be driven largely by CMV exposure. A further reported finding was that TCR beta sequences accurately predicted the HLA-A and HLA-B alleles for most subjects in the first cohort. CMV serostatus was the only immune exposure information available for the cohort. Assigning TCR associations to individual alleles was difficult when HLA alleles, especially DR and DQ, strongly co-occurred. A cluster of highly shared sequence variants was judged likely to represent a technical artifact of the sequencing pipeline. The authors suggested that the approach could potentially be extended to other disease states and immunological phenotypes. Compared with the approximately 670-donor mean, donors in an Asian-associated ancestry cluster had fewer N-insertions in productive TCRs, according to a later genetic analysis. In a later analysis, HLA-associated TCR beta chains showed more clonal expansion and lower generation probabilities than non-associated chains that were equally common. Over 15 rarely observed V segments, including chromosome 9 orphons, were excluded from the earlier analysis of approximately 600 of the donors because counts were too low. In a later analysis, over 15,000 TCR beta sequences were associated with specific HLA alleles at a false discovery rate of 0.05. The 87-base-pair reads could not distinguish some IMGT-functional V segments, including TRBV6-2 and TRBV6-3, so those segments were excluded. Because some donors lacked HLA typing at each locus, the association tests relied only on the typed subset. Most TCR sequences were observed very rarely across donors, whereas some public TCRs were present in many individuals. In the study, 150 to 200 TCR beta chains were listed as associated with cytomegalovirus. A few of the identified cytomegalovirus-associated TCR beta chains were confirmed in vitro to be specific for cytomegalovirus antigens. In an earlier analysis of more than 500 of the donors, most TCR beta V segments appeared in productive rearrangements about 87% or about 30% of the time, broadly matching IMGT annotations. The classifier was reported to diagnose cytomegalovirus status with high specificity and sensitivity in both the original and validation cohorts. According to a later analysis, TCR association rates differed among HLA loci, with DRB1 alleles showing the most associated TCRs and HLA-C alleles showing the fewest. Linkage disequilibrium might explain the correlated functional status among segregating V segments, but an unknown experimental factor could not be excluded. In a later genetic analysis, a missense DCLRE1C variant was associated with V-gene and J-gene trimming of TCR beta chains, and the association was replicated in an independent cohort. Several of the top co-occurrence clusters appeared to be linked to parvovirus B19, influenza, CMV and Epstein-Barr virus, according to a later analysis.

The library was made by the immunoSEQ multiplex PCR assay. A mixture of 60 forward primers for TCR Vbeta segments and 13 reverse primers for TCR Jbeta segments was used in the multiplex PCR. The CDR3 region of rearranged TCR beta genes was amplified from genomic DNA with a multiplex PCR assay. On the Illumina HiSeq System, the amplified TCR beta libraries were sequenced as 87-base-pair reads. Under the source paper's analysis protocol: Across the 700 or so repertoires, a later analysis counted about 81 million unique TCR beta chains, 9.5 million to 12 million of which were shared by at least two donors. To remove PCR and sequencing errors, raw reads were error-corrected and collapsed into unique sequences using a nearest-neighbor algorithm that merged closely related sequences. V, D and J gene segments were assigned by aligning CDR3 sequences to IMGT reference sequences. For a sequence to be retained, at least a six-nucleotide match to both a V gene segment and a J gene segment was required. Rearrangements were classified as productive when the CDR3 lacked stop codons and remained in frame with V and J, and all other rearrangements were classified as non-productive. Following IMGT convention, CDR3 was defined as the stretch from the second conserved V-encoded cysteine up to the conserved J-encoded phenylalanine. The earlier analysis of 500 to 650 of the donors excluded any sequence lacking an unambiguous match to a single V gene segment. An earlier analysis of 500 to 600 of the donors classified V segments as functional when productive rearrangements were above 56.7% and as segregating when the standard deviation between donors was above 5%. A statistical classification framework was developed to diagnose cytomegalovirus status using the catalog of TCR beta chain sequences. In a later analysis, TCR nucleotide sequences were compared against IMGT/GENE-DB human TR gene sequences so that V and J genes could be assigned. Using the TCRdist pipeline, a later analysis assigned CDR3 sequences along with most-parsimonious VDJ recombination scenarios. In a later analysis, every TCR beta chain was defined by the combination of its CDR3 amino acid sequence and its V-gene family, and reads without a unique V-gene family were dropped. To address suspected cross-contamination and a sequencing artifact, a later analysis removed roughly 580 highly shared, low-generation-probability nucleotide sequences. In a later analysis, a clonal expansion index was calculated for each public chain from normalized within-repertoire ranks of inferred template counts. Generation probabilities in a later analysis came from a VDJ recombination model fitted to out-of-frame rearrangements, and those results were checked against IGoR. In a later analysis, TCR-TCR, TCR-HLA and TCR-CMV co-occurrence was scored with hypergeometric tests, and a repertoire-size bias correction was applied to TCR pairs. A later analysis estimated false discovery rates by permuting HLA or CMV assignments 20 times. In a later analysis, co-occurring TCRs were grouped using DBSCAN, and TCRdist sequence similarity was added for clustering within HLA-allele-positive subsets. Repertoires with fewer than 30,000 or more than 120,000 public chains were left out of co-occurrence clustering, as were four to six repertoires with anomalous nucleotide sharing. Drawn from immuneACCESS, this table holds only the in-frame rearrangements with V and J called that TCRdb kept. Clones are partly lost; checked studies trace under half to an unresolved V gene and leave the rest unexplained. That table furnishes V, J and clone size, whereas the DNA furnished D and trimming. A total of around 150,000 clones appear in this sample, approximately 70% of them only once. The biggest ten clones account for around 7% of the sample.

Measured from the cysteine to the phenylalanine, the CDR3 is 10 residues long. Solely the CDR3 DNA is kept, with 30 bases framed from the first base. CDR1 DFQATT and CDR2 SNEGSKA were looked up in the germline V gene (reference sequence). The junction shows trimming of 4 bases on V and 3 bases on J, plus 3 bases between the germline ends. The cohort comprised 710 or so healthy bone marrow donors. At the time of sampling, all cohort members were nominally healthy, though unrecorded immune exposures were likely present. The donor was CMV seropositive and belonged to the group of 250 to 300 seropositive cohort members. A peripheral blood sample was provided by each donor, and peripheral blood mononuclear cells were used for TCR beta sequencing. The Qiagen DNeasy Blood Extraction Kit was used to extract genomic DNA from the blood cell samples.

Source material: PBMCs. This sequence was found in a man aged 35 to 55 in good health and CMV-seropositive. The chain was built from TRBV20-1 and TRBJ1-1, with the D gene too uncertain to name. The DNA reads as follows: TGCAGTGCTACGGACACTGAAGCTTTCTTT. This codes for CSATDTEAFF.